The clone carrying this T cell receptor beta chain appeared a few times. The antigen remains undetermined. V lost 2 bases to trimming and J lost 7 bases, with 8 bases between them. This CDR3 spans 12 amino acids. Germline lookup yields CDR1 LGHDT and CDR2 YNNKEL (reference sequence). Arm-PCR of CDR3 regions with iRepertoire HTBI primers generated TCR beta libraries. One entry per CDR3 protein, called by TCRdb with MiXCR from the multiplex PCR reads. The sample comprises 600,000 to 850,000 distinct CDR3 sequences, about 32% of which are singletons, and around 42% rests with the top ten. The sample originates from a study of regulatory T cells in long-lasting Graves disease. Study results and caveats: It was peripheral blood alone, not thyroid tissue, that was studied.

Time point in this sample: persistent/refractory GD, antithyroid drugs over 5 years with positive TRAb. PBMCs provided the RNA from which the TCR library was made. The gene calls are TRBV3-1 and TRBJ1-2; D is possibly TRBD1 (6 bases). This clonotype was obtained from a female donor with Graves disease. Sequenced here: peripheral blood mononuclear cells (PBMCs), sampled when the disease was refractory, from a patient treated with antithyroid drugs. The CDR3 here is CASSQQGSGYTF. For the CDR3, the DNA is TGTGCCAGCAGCCAACAGGGGTCTGGCTACACCTTC.